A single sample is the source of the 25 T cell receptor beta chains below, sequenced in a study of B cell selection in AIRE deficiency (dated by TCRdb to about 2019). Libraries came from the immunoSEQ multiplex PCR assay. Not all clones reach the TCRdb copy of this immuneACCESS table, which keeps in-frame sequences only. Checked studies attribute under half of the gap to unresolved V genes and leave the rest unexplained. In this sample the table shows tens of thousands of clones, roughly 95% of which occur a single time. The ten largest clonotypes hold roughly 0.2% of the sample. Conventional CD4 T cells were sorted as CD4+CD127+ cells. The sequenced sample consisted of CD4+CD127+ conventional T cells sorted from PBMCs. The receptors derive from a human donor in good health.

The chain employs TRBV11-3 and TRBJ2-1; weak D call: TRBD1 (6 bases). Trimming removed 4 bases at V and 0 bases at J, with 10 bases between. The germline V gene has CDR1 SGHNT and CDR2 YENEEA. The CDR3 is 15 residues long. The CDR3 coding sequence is TGTGCCAGCAGCTCCGGACAGAGCTCCTACAATGAGCAGTTCTTC. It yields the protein CASSSGQSSYNEQFF.

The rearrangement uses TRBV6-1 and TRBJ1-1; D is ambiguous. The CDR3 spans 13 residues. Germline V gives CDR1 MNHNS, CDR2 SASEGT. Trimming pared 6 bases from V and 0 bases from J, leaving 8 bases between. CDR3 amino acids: CASREGMNTEAFF. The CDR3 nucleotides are TGTGCCAGCAGGGAGGGAATGAACACTGAAGCTTTCTTT.

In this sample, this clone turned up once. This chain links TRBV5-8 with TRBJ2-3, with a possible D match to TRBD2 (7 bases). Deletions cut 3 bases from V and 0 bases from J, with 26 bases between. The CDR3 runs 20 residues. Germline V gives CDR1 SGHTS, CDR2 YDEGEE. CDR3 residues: CASSSWGGPEYASSTDTQYF. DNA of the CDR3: TGTGCCAGCAGCTCCTGGGGGGGGCCTGAATACGCTTCTAGCACAGATACGCAGTATTTT.

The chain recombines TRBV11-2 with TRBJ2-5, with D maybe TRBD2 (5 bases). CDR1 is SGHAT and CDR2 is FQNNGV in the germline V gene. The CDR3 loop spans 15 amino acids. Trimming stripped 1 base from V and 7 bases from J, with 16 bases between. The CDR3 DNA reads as TGTGCCAGCAGCTTAGGGGCTAGGACTTCCGGGACCCAGTACTTC. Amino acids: CASSLGARTSGTQYF.

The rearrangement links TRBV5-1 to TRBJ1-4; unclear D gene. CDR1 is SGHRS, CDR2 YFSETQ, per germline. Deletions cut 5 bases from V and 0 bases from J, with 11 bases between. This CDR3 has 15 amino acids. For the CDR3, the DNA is TGCGCCAGCAGAATGGACGGTGCAACTAATGAAAAACTGTTTTTT. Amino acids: CASRMDGATNEKLFF.

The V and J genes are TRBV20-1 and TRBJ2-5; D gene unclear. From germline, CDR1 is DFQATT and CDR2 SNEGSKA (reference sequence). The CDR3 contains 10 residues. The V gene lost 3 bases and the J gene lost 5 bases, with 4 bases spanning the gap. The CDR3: CSASLETQYF. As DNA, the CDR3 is TGCAGTGCTAGTCTTGAGACCCAGTACTTC.

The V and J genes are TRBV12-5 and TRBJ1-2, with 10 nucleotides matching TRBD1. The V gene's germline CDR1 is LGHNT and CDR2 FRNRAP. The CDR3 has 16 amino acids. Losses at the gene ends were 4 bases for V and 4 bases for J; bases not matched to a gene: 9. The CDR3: CASGSGTGAAFYGYTF. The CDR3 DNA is TGTGCTAGTGGTTCCGGGACAGGGGCCGCCTTCTATGGCTACACCTTC. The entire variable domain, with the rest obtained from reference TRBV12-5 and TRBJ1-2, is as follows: DARVTQTPRHKVTEMGQEVTMRCQPILGHNTVFWYRQTMMQGLELLAYFRNRAPLDDSGMPKDRFSAEMPDATLATLKIQPSEPRDSAVYFCASGSGTGAAFYGYTFGSGTRLTVV.

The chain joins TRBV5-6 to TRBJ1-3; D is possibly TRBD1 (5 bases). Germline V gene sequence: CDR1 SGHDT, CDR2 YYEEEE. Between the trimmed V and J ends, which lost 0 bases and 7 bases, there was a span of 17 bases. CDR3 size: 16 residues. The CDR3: CASSLAEGTGGNTIYF. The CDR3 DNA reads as TGTGCCAGCAGCTTGGCCGAGGGGACCGGGGGGAACACCATATATTTT. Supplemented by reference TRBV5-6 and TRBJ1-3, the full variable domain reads DAGVTQSPTHLIKTRGQQVTLRCSPKSGHDTVSWYQQALGQGPQFIFQYYEEEERQRGNFPDRFSGHQFPNYSSELNVNALLLGDSALYLCASSLAEGTGGNTIYFGEGSWLTVV.

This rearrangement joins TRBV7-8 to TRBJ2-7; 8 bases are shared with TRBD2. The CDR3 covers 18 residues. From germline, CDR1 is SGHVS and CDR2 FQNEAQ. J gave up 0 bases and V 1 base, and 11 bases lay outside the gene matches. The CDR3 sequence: CASSLVSWLAGYSYEQYF. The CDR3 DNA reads TGTGCCAGCAGCTTAGTGTCCTGGCTAGCGGGCTACTCCTACGAGCAGTACTTC.

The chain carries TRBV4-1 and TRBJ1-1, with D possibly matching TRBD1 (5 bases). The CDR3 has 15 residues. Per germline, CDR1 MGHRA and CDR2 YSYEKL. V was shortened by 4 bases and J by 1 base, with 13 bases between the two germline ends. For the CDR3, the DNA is TGCGCCAGCAGCCGCATCCCGGGACCGAACACTGAAGCTTTCTTT. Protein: CASSRIPGPNTEAFF.

CDR3 nucleotide sequence: TGTGCCAATCAGGGAGTAGCGGGAGGGGTGGATGAGCAGTTCTTC. Translation: CANQGVAGGVDEQFF. V gene TRBV2 combines with J gene TRBJ2-1, with TRBD2 matching over 11 bases. The trim removed 10 bases at V and 8 bases at J, leaving 13 bases unmatched. The CDR3 is made up of 15 amino acids. Germline V gene data show CDR1 as SNHLY and CDR2 as FYNNEI.

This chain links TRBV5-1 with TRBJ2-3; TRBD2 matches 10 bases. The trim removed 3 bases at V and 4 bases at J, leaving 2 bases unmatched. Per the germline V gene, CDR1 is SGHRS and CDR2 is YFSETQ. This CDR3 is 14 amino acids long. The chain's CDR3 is CASSSGTSADTQYF. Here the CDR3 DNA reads TGCGCCAGCAGCTCCGGGACTAGCGCAGATACGCAGTATTTT.

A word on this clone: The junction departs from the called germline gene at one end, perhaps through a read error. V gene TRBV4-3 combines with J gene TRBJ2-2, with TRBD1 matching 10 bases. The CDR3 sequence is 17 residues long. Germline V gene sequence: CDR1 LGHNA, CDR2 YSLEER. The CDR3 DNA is TGCGCCAGCAGCCTACAGACAGGGGGCGCGAAAACCGGGGAGCTGTTTTTT. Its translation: CASSLQTGGAKTGELFF.

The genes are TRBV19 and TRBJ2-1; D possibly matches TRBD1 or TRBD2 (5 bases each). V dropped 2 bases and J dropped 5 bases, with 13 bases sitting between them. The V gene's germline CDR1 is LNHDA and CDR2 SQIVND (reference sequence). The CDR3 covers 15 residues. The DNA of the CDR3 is TGTGCCAGTAGTATAAAAAGAGGGGCTAACAATGAGCAGTTCTTC. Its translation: CASSIKRGANNEQFF.

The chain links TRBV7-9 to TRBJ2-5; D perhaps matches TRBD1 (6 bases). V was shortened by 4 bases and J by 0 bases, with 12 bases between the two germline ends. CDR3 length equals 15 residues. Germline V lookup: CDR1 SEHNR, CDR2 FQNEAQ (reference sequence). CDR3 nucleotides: TGTGCCAGCAGCTCCACAGGGAAGTACCAAGAGACCCAGTACTTC. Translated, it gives CASSSTGKYQETQYF.

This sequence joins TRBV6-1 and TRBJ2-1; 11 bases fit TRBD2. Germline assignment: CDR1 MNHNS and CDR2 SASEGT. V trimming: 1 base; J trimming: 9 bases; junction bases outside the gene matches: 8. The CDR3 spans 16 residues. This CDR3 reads CASSEGTSGSFLEQFF. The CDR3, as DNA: TGTGCCAGCAGTGAAGGAACTAGCGGGAGTTTTCTTGAGCAGTTCTTC.

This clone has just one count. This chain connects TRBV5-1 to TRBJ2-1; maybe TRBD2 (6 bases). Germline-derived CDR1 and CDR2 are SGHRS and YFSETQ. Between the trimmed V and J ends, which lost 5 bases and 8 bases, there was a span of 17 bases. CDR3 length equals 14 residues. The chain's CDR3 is CASRTTAGTHEQFF. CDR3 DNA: TGCGCCAGCAGAACCACGGCGGGAACCCATGAGCAGTTCTTC.

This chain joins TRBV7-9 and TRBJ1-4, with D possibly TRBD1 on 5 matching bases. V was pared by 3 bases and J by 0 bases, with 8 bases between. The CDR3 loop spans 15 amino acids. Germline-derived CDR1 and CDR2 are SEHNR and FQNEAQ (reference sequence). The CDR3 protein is CASSFPRATNEKLFF. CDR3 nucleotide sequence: TGTGCCAGCAGCTTCCCCAGGGCAACTAATGAAAAACTGTTTTTT.

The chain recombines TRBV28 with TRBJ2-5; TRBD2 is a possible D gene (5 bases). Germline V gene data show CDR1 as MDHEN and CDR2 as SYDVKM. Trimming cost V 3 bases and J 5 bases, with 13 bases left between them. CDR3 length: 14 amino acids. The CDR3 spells CASSLVRGLETQYF. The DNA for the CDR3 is TGTGCCAGCAGTTTGGTCCGGGGTTTGGAGACCCAGTACTTC.

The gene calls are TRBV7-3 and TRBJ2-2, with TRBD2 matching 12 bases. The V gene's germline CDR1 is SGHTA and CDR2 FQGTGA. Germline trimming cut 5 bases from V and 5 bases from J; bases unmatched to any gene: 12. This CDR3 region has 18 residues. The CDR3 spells CASSRTTSGRNRTGELFF. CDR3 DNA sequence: TGTGCCAGCAGCCGAACCACTAGCGGGAGGAATCGAACCGGGGAGCTGTTTTTT. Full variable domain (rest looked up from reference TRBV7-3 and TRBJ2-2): GAGVSQTPSNKVTEKGKYVELRCDPISGHTALYWYRQSLGQGPEFLIYFQGTGAADDSGLPNDRFFAVRPEGSVSTLKIQRTERGDSAVYLCASSRTTSGRNRTGELFFGEGSRLTVL.

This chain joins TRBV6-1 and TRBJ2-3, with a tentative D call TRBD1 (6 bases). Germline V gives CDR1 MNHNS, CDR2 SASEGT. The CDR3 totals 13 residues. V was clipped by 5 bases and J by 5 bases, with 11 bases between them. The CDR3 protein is CASSLGARDTQYF. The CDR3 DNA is TGTGCCAGCAGTTTGGGGGCGCGAGATACGCAGTATTTT.

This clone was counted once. The CDR3 region has the DNA TGTGCCAGCAGTGTGAAGGTAGAGACCCAGTACTTC. Its translation is CASSVKVETQYF. This chain connects TRBV2 to TRBJ2-5, with D unclear. Germline assignment: CDR1 SNHLY and CDR2 FYNNEI. The CDR3 consists of 12 residues. Trimming left V 4 bases short and J 4 bases short, with 7 bases between.

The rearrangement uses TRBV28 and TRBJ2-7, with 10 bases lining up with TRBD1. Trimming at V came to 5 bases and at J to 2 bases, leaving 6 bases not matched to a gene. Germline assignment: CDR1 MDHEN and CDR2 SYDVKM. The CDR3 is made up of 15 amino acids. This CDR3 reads CASSHRQGATYEQYF. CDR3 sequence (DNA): TGTGCCAGCAGTCATCGACAGGGGGCAACCTACGAGCAGTACTTC.

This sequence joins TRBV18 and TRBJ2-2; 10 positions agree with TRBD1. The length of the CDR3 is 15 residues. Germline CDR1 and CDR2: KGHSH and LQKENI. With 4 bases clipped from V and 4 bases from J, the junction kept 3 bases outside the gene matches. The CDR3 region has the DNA TGTGCCAGCTCACTGGGACAGGGGAGCACCGGGGAGCTGTTTTTT. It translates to CASSLGQGSTGELFF.

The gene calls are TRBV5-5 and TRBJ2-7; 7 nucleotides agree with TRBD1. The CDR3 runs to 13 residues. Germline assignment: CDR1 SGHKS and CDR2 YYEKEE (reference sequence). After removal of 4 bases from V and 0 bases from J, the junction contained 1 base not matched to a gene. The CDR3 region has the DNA TGTGCCAGCAGCCGGACAGGCTCCTACGAGCAGTACTTC. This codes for CASSRTGSYEQYF.